These 32 T cell receptor beta chains came from one sample sequenced in a study of cytomegalovirus exposure and HLA in healthy donors. PCR used 60 Vbeta primers and 13 Jbeta primers. The assay was immunoSEQ multiplex PCR, and TCRdb's table has in-frame clones only and misses some. The data hold tens of thousands of clones, with roughly 78% observed a single time. The source material was PBMCs. The receptors here all came from a woman in her 40s in good health and CMV-seropositive.

V usage is TRBV7-9 and J usage is TRBJ2-2, with 8 bases aligning to TRBD1. J was trimmed by 2 bases and V by 11 bases; bases with no gene match: 10. Germline V lookup: CDR1 SEHNR, CDR2 FQNEAQ (reference sequence). The CDR3 length is 15 residues. In DNA, the CDR3 is TGTGCCCACGCGACCGGGACAGGCAACACCGGGGAGCTGTTTTTT. Its translation is CAHATGTGNTGELFF.

The chain has TRBV9 and TRBJ2-3; D may be TRBD2 (6 bases). The CDR3 spans 18 residues. Germline assignment: CDR1 SGDLS and CDR2 YYNGEE. The V end lost 2 bases, the J end lost 0 bases, and 19 bases lay between the germline ends. The CDR3 loop is CASSVRVGRGLSTDTQYF. The DNA for the CDR3 is TGTGCCAGCAGCGTTCGTGTGGGGCGGGGCCTTAGCACAGATACGCAGTATTTT.

For this clone: The same CDR3 can be traced to other DNA sequences in this sample. The chain employs TRBV29-1 and TRBJ2-6; D is uncertain. V lost 7 bases, J lost 2 bases, and 9 bases lay in between. From germline, CDR1 is SQVTM and CDR2 ANQGSEA. The CDR3 consists of 13 residues. CDR3 DNA: TGCAGCGCCACCGTAGCTGGGGCCAACGTCCTGACTTTC. It yields the protein CSATVAGANVLTF.

The CDR3 loop is CASSPPGATNEKLFF. As DNA, the CDR3 is TGTGCCAGCAGTCCCCCAGGGGCGACTAATGAAAAACTGTTTTTT. The chain joins TRBV6-1 to TRBJ1-4; the D gene is possibly TRBD1 (6 bases). CDR1 and CDR2 (germline): MNHNS, SASEGT. CDR3 size: 15 residues. Trimming shortened V by 5 bases and J by 2 bases, and 12 bases separated the two germline ends.

The chain links TRBV15 to TRBJ2-1; TRBD1 might be the D (6 bases). The V gene lost 5 bases and the J gene lost 1 base, with 15 bases spanning the gap. The CDR3 spans 16 residues. The V gene's germline CDR1 is LNHNV and CDR2 YYDKDF (reference sequence). The CDR3 sequence is CATSDGTPHSYNEQFF. The CDR3 DNA sequence: TGTGCCACCAGCGATGGGACACCTCATTCCTACAATGAGCAGTTCTTC.

This clone is labeled medium-sized. This chain connects TRBV2 to TRBJ1-4; TRBD1 is a possible D gene (5 bases). From germline, CDR1 is SNHLY and CDR2 FYNNEI. V was trimmed by 5 bases and J by 8 bases, leaving 12 bases between them. The CDR3 spans 13 residues. The CDR3 bases are TGTGCCAGCAGTACCAGGGAACGGGAAAAACTGTTTTTT. Amino acids: CASSTREREKLFF.

The V and J genes are TRBV2 and TRBJ2-5; D possibly corresponds to TRBD1 (7 bases). This CDR3 is 15 amino acids long. The V gene's germline CDR1 is SNHLY and CDR2 FYNNEI. Trimming removed 5 bases at V and 5 bases at J, with 18 bases between. The CDR3 coding sequence is TGTGCCAGCAGTCTTCAGGGGGGAACAGCGGAGACCCAGTACTTC. This sequence encodes CASSLQGGTAETQYF.

This clone was recorded only once. The chain employs TRBV6-1 and TRBJ1-4; possibly TRBD1 for D (6 bases). The CDR3 sequence is 16 residues long. Germline loops: CDR1 MNHNS, CDR2 SASEGT. The V end lost 0 bases, the J end lost 5 bases, and 13 bases lay between the germline ends. CDR3: CASSEALWTANEKLFF. CDR3 bases: TGTGCCAGCAGTGAAGCGCTCTGGACAGCGAATGAAAAACTGTTTTTT.

The chain couples TRBV4-1 to TRBJ2-2; TRBD1 aligns across 8 bases. The CDR3 consists of 15 residues. Trimming cost V 1 base and J 3 bases; bases outside gene matches: 1. Germline lookup yields CDR1 MGHRA and CDR2 YSYEKL. The CDR3 region has the DNA TGCGCCAGCAGCCAAGTACAGGGGGACACCGGGGAGCTGTTTTTT. Amino acids: CASSQVQGDTGELFF.

The genes are TRBV9 and TRBJ1-2; possible D gene TRBD1, 5 bases. V dropped 7 bases and J dropped 1 base, with 17 bases sitting between them. The germline V gene encodes CDR1 SGDLS and CDR2 YYNGEE. The CDR3 has 15 amino acids. The CDR3 coding sequence is TGTGCCAGCGGGACCTCTCGGGGGGGTAACTATGGCTACACCTTC. Protein product: CASGTSRGGNYGYTF.

The chain is built from TRBV6-6 and TRBJ2-7; D possibly corresponds to TRBD2 (5 bases). The CDR3 totals 15 residues. V was clipped by 4 bases and J by 7 bases, with 20 bases between them. Germline V gene data show CDR1 as MNHNY and CDR2 as SVGAGI (reference sequence). The CDR3 region is CASSSPREREREQYF. In DNA, the CDR3 is TGTGCCAGCAGTTCCCCCCGTGAGAGGGAGAGGGAGCAGTACTTC.

V and J are TRBV29-1 and TRBJ1-4, with TRBD1 matching 7 bases. The CDR3 length is 14 residues. Germline V CDR1 and CDR2: SQVTM, ANQGSEA. Trimming at V came to 7 bases and at J to 8 bases, leaving 13 bases not matched to a gene. The CDR3 DNA follows: TGCAGCGCCAGACAGGGAGCCCCAGGAGAAAAACTGTTTTTT. Translated: CSARQGAPGEKLFF.

The gene calls are TRBV11-2 and TRBJ2-3; D may be TRBD2 (5 bases). The germline V gene has CDR1 SGHAT and CDR2 FQNNGV. V lost 4 bases and J lost 14, with 16 bases in between. This CDR3 is built from 12 residues. The CDR3, as DNA: TGTGCCAGCAGCTATCCGGAGCGCGGGTTGTATTTT. It is translated as CASSYPERGLYF.

The chain recombines TRBV7-2 with TRBJ2-1; 8 bases match TRBD2. Trimming removed 3 bases from V and 6 bases from J; junction bases left unmatched: 13. The germline CDR1 and CDR2 sequences are SGHTA and FQGNSA. The CDR3 runs 17 residues. CDR3 protein: CASSFPPGTRIGNEQFF. As DNA, the CDR3 is TGTGCCAGCAGCTTCCCCCCCGGGACTAGAATCGGCAATGAGCAGTTCTTC.

This clone has a single count. This rearrangement joins TRBV19 to TRBJ2-5; TRBD2 matches 10 bases. The CDR3 runs 15 residues. Germline V gene data show CDR1 as LNHDA and CDR2 as SQIVND (reference sequence). V lost 4 bases and J lost 5; bases outside the gene matches: 7. CDR3 nucleotide sequence: TGTGCCAGTAGTACCCTAGCGGGGGCGAGGGAGACCCAGTACTTC. This gives the protein CASSTLAGARETQYF. Supplemented by reference TRBV19 and TRBJ2-5, the full variable domain reads DGGITQSPKYLFRKEGQNVTLSCEQNLNHDAMYWYRQDPGQGLRLIYYSQIVNDFQKGDIAEGYSVSREKKESFPLTVTSAQKNPTAFYLCASSTLAGARETQYFGPGTRLLVL.

The chain links TRBV6-5 to TRBJ2-3, with D maybe TRBD2 (6 bases). The ends were cut back, 7 bases at V and 4 bases at J, with 12 bases in the middle. The CDR3 spans 13 residues. Germline V gives CDR1 MNHEY, CDR2 SVGAGI. The CDR3 reads CASISPGADTQYF. The CDR3 DNA reads as TGTGCCAGCATTTCTCCGGGAGCAGATACGCAGTATTTT.

This clone has only a few counts. The chain joins TRBV19 to TRBJ2-6; 9 nucleotides line up with TRBD1. This CDR3 contains 12 residues. Germline loops: CDR1 LNHDA, CDR2 SQIVND (reference sequence). V shed 10 bases and J 15 bases; nucleotides not matched to a gene: 10. CDR3 sequence: CATGTGPYGLTF. In DNA form, the CDR3 reads TGTGCCACCGGGACAGGGCCATATGGCCTGACTTTC.

DNA of the CDR3: TGCGCCAGCAGTCAACCTAAAGACAGACCCTCTGGAAACACCATATATTTT. This codes for CASSQPKDRPSGNTIYF. The chain joins TRBV23-1 to TRBJ1-3, with D possibly matching TRBD1 (5 bases). TRBV23-1 is labeled an ORF, and its function is uncertain. Trimming took off 2 bases at V and 0 bases at J, with 14 bases between the two ends. The CDR3 length is 17 residues.

In its sample, this clone was seen once. The J gene is TRBJ1-4, the V gene TRBV6-5; tentatively, D is TRBD1 (5 bases). Looked up from germline, CDR1 is MNHEY and CDR2 is SVGAGI. V shed 1 base and J shed 4 bases, with 10 bases lying between them. The CDR3 is made up of 15 amino acids. The CDR3 is CASSYYQGLNEKLFF. As DNA, the CDR3 is TGTGCCAGCAGTTACTACCAGGGACTTAATGAAAAACTGTTTTTT.

The chain carries TRBV4-1 and TRBJ2-1, with TRBD2 matching over 8 bases. Germline V CDR1 and CDR2: MGHRA, YSYEKL. V trimming: 6 bases; J trimming: 6 bases; junction bases outside the gene matches: 7. This CDR3 spans 14 amino acids. The CDR3 nucleotides read TGCGCCAGCAGAAACGGACTAGCCTCCAATGAGCAGTTCTTC. Translated, it gives CASRNGLASNEQFF.

The chain combines TRBV6-6 with TRBJ2-7; 9 nucleotides agree with TRBD1. This CDR3 is 16 amino acids long. V gave up 0 bases and J gave up 2 bases; unmatched junction bases: 5. Germline V gene data show CDR1 as MNHNY and CDR2 as SVGAGI (reference sequence). The CDR3 reads CASSYSPGTGTYEQYF. The CDR3 bases are TGTGCCAGCAGTTACTCGCCCGGGACAGGGACCTACGAGCAGTACTTC.

This chain uses TRBV28 with TRBJ1-1; D is uncertain. The ends were cut back, 6 bases at V and 0 bases at J, with 8 bases in the middle. Per the germline V gene, CDR1 is MDHEN and CDR2 is SYDVKM. The CDR3 totals 13 residues. For the CDR3, the DNA is TGTGCCAGCAGGCGTACCATGAACACTGAAGCTTTCTTT. Translated, it gives CASRRTMNTEAFF.

The rearrangement joins TRBV15 to TRBJ2-3; D call uncertain. CDR3 size: 16 residues. V lost 3 bases, J lost 0 bases, and 13 bases lay in between. Germline CDR1 LNHNV, CDR2 YYDKDF (reference sequence). The CDR3 coding sequence is TGTGCCACCAGCAGCGCCCGGAGCTTTAGCACAGATACGCAGTATTTT. Encoded protein: CATSSARSFSTDTQYF.

This rearrangement joins TRBV5-1 to TRBJ2-7; 7 positions agree with TRBD2. The CDR3 covers 15 residues. Germline V CDR1 and CDR2: SGHRS, YFSETQ. Trimming cost V 0 bases and J 2 bases; bases outside gene matches: 5. CDR3: CASSLVGGGTYEQYF. For the CDR3, the DNA is TGCGCCAGCAGCTTGGTGGGCGGGGGAACCTACGAGCAGTACTTC.

This clone has only one observation. This chain connects TRBV7-9 to TRBJ1-1; TRBD1 matches 11 bases. Trimming cost V 5 bases and J 4 bases; bases outside gene matches: 6. This CDR3 has 15 amino acids. Germline CDR1 SEHNR, CDR2 FQNEAQ (reference sequence). CDR3 nucleotide sequence: TGTGCCAGCAGCCTCCCCGGGACAGGGGGCACTGAAGCTTTCTTT. Translation: CASSLPGTGGTEAFF.

The chain is built from TRBV5-1 and TRBJ2-1; 11 bases agree with TRBD2. V was pared by 4 bases and J by 0 bases, with 9 bases of the junction left unmatched. Germline assignment: CDR1 SGHRS and CDR2 YFSETQ. This CDR3 has 18 residues. CDR3 protein: CASSKLTSGEASYNEQFF. The CDR3 DNA reads as TGCGCCAGCAGCAAACTGACTAGCGGGGAGGCCTCCTACAATGAGCAGTTCTTC.

The CDR3 sequence is CASMPPPAGRTDTQYF. In DNA, the CDR3 is TGTGCCAGTATGCCCCCTCCCGCAGGGCGTACAGATACGCAGTATTTT. The chain has TRBV19 and TRBJ2-3; tentative D call: TRBD1 (5 bases). CDR1 LNHDA and CDR2 SQIVND come from the germline V gene (reference sequence). V was shortened by 7 bases and J by 3 bases, with 20 bases between the two germline ends. The CDR3 is made up of 16 amino acids.

The chain links TRBV7-2 to TRBJ1-1, with 7 nucleotides matching TRBD1. This CDR3 has 16 amino acids. The ends lost 3 bases at V and 4 bases at J; junction bases unmatched: 11. Germline CDR1 and CDR2: SGHTA and FQGNSA. CDR3 DNA: TGTGCCAGCAGCTTTGGACAGGCCAAGGTAGGCACTGAAGCTTTCTTT. This sequence encodes CASSFGQAKVGTEAFF.

The chain combines TRBV5-1 with TRBJ2-5; possible D gene TRBD2, 6 bases. The germline V gene encodes CDR1 SGHRS and CDR2 YFSETQ. CDR3 length equals 17 residues. Between the trimmed V and J ends, which lost 0 bases and 5 bases, there was a span of 20 bases. CDR3 loop: CASSLAMRDSPGETQYF. The CDR3 DNA reads TGCGCCAGCAGCTTGGCGATGAGGGACTCCCCGGGGGAGACCCAGTACTTC.

This clone was observed once. The rearrangement links TRBV5-1 to TRBJ2-7, with 7 bases identical to TRBD1. Germline CDR1 and CDR2: SGHRS and YFSETQ. The CDR3 length is 15 residues. V trimming: 0 bases; J trimming: 4 bases; junction bases outside the gene matches: 7. For the CDR3, the DNA is TGCGCCAGCAGCTTGGAGGGACAGTCCCTTTACGAGCAGTACTTC. Its translation is CASSLEGQSLYEQYF.

This clone was found a few times. The chain recombines TRBV7-6 with TRBJ2-6; no definite D call. Looked up from germline, CDR1 is SGHVS and CDR2 is FNYEAQ. CDR3 length equals 15 residues. V was cut by 0 bases and J by 2 bases, with 5 bases left in between. CDR3 bases: TGTGCCAGCAGCTTAGCGTTCGCTGGGGCCAACGTCCTGACTTTC. Translation: CASSLAFAGANVLTF.

The chain employs TRBV29-1 and TRBJ2-5, with D tentatively TRBD2 (6 bases). V lost 3 bases and J 1 base, leaving 15 bases between the germline ends. The germline gives CDR1 SQVTM, CDR2 ANQGSEA. The CDR3 spans 15 residues. CDR3 loop: CSVEYGREVQETQYF. CDR3 in DNA: TGCAGCGTTGAGTACGGCAGGGAGGTCCAAGAGACCCAGTACTTC.